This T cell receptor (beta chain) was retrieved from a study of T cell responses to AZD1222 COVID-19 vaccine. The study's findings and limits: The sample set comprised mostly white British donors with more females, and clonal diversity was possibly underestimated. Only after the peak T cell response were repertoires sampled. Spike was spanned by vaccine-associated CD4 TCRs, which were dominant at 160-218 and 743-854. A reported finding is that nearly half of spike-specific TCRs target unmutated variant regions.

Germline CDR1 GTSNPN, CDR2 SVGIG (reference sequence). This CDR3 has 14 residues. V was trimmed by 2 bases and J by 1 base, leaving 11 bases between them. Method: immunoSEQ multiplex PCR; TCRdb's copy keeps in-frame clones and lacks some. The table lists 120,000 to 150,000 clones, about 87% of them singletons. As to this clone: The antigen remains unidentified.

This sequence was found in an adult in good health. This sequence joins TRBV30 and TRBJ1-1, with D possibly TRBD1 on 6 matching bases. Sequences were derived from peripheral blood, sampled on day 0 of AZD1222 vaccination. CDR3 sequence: CAWSRRGANTEAFF. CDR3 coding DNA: TGTGCCTGGAGTCGGCGGGGGGCGAACACTGAAGCTTTCTTT.